This entry features one TCR beta chain sequence. Antigen: not known. The V and J ends lost 4 bases and 6 bases respectively, with 12 bases between them. CDR3 length: 13 amino acids. Per germline, CDR1 GTSNPN and CDR2 SVGIG (reference sequence). This sample is part of a study of T cell responses to AZD1222 COVID-19 vaccine. Study results and caveats: Among vaccine-associated CD4 TCRs, coverage spanned spike, with dominance at 160-218 and 743-854. Clonal diversity was possibly underestimated, and white British individuals and females predominated among donors. Reportedly, nearly half the spike-specific TCRs target unmutated variant regions.

Method: immunoSEQ multiplex PCR; TCRdb's copy keeps in-frame clones and lacks some. The sample lists around 100,000 clones, about nine tenths occurring once. The sequences come from peripheral blood, collected on day 0 of AZD1222 vaccination. The rearrangement uses TRBV30 and TRBJ2-2, with no clear D. The sequence came from an adult in good health. CDR3 loop: CAWKPWVPGELFF. CDR3 bases: TGTGCCTGGAAGCCGTGGGTTCCCGGGGAGCTGTTTTTT.